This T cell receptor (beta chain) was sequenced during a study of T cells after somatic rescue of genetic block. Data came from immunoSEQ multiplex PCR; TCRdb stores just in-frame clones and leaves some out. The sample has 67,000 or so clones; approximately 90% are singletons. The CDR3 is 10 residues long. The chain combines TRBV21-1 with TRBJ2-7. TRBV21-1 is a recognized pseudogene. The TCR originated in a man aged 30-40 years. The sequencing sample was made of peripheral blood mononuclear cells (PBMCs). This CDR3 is CASSGYEQYF. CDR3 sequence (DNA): TGTGCCAGCAGCGGGTACGAGCAGTACTTC.